Sequencing of this T cell receptor beta chain was carried out in a study of blood T cell repertoires in COVID-19. Trimming cost V 1 base and J 7 bases; bases outside gene matches: 7. The germline V gene has CDR1 SGHVS and CDR2 FNYEAQ. CDR3 length: 15 residues. The data were produced by immunoSEQ multiplex PCR, yet TCRdb's version contains in-frame clones alone and is incomplete. Among almost 250,000 clones listed, around 89% were seen once. Recruits, aged roughly 18 to 100 years, lived in 25 or so US areas. Allocation to cohorts depended on clinical history reported by the participants. Recovered Cohort 3 donors showed two negative PCRs, clearance, or symptom resolution.

The sample comprised PBMCs or T cells enriched from blood (not recorded which). The source is a woman in her 30s who had recovered from COVID-19. This chain uses TRBV7-6 with TRBJ2-1; TRBD1 matches at 7 bases. The CDR3 loop is CASSLGGGLKNEQFF. CDR3 DNA sequence: TGTGCCAGCAGCTTAGGAGGGGGCCTAAAAAATGAGCAGTTCTTC.